This T cell receptor beta chain was sequenced during a study of blood T cell repertoires in COVID-19. Method: immunoSEQ multiplex PCR; TCRdb's copy keeps in-frame clones and lacks some. The data contain around 140,000 clones, 84% of them singletons. The V gene end was trimmed by 5 bases and the J gene end by 7 bases; junction bases not matched to a gene: 8. Germline lookup yields CDR1 MDHEN and CDR2 SYDVKM. The CDR3 consists of 13 residues. Material for sequencing was peripheral blood. The TCR originated in a man under 40 with COVID-19, enrolled during active disease. The V and J genes are TRBV28 and TRBJ2-7, with 7 bases matching TRBD2. CDR3 residues: CASSQGTIREQYF. The CDR3 region has the DNA TGTGCCAGCAGTCAAGGGACTATCCGGGAGCAGTACTTC.